These 10 T cell receptor beta chains were all obtained from the same sample, sequenced in a study of T cells in Graves' hyperthyroidism and ophthalmopathy. RNA transcripts gave rise to amplified TCR beta CDR3 regions. RT-PCR in the first round (using the HTBI primer set) targeted the TCR CDR3. MiXCR, run by TCRdb on the multiplex PCR reads, gives a single entry per CDR3 protein. The sample has 560,000 or so distinct CDR3 sequences; more than 45% are singletons. Material for sequencing was peripheral blood or thyroid tissue (not recorded which). Every receptor here comes from a woman between 18 and 29 years old with Graves' hyperthyroidism.

The table lists this clonotype with a few counts. The V call is TRBV7-3, the J call TRBJ2-7; 11 bases agree with TRBD2. J lost 0 bases, V lost 6 bases, and 4 bases had no gene match. The V gene's germline CDR1 is SGHTA and CDR2 FQGTGA. The CDR3 covers 15 residues. DNA for the CDR3: TGTGCCAGCAGTCGACTAGCGGGATCCTCCTACGAGCAGTACTTC. Protein product: CASSRLAGSSYEQYF. The full variable domain, its missing parts supplied by reference TRBV7-3 and TRBJ2-7, is GAGVSQTPSNKVTEKGKYVELRCDPISGHTALYWYRQSLGQGPEFLIYFQGTGAADDSGLPNDRFFAVRPEGSVSTLKIQRTERGDSAVYLCASSRLAGSSYEQYFGPGTRLTVT.

Notes on this clonotype: Germline is not matched at one junction end, which may reflect a read error. This rearrangement joins TRBV7-2 to TRBJ2-7, with TRBD2 matching 12 bases. Germline CDR1 reads SGHTA; CDR2 reads FQGNSA. This CDR3 is 15 amino acids long. The CDR3 here is CASSLTSGRWSEQYF. The CDR3 region has the DNA TGCGCCAGCAGCCTGACTAGCGGGAGATGGTCCGAGCAGTACTTC.

The V and J genes are TRBV24-1 and TRBJ2-3; 11 nucleotides align to TRBD2. The V segment lost 4 bases and the J segment 6 bases; nucleotides outside the gene matches: 11. In germline, CDR1 is KGHDR, CDR2 SFDVKD. This CDR3 is built from 17 residues. The CDR3 region has the DNA TGTGCCACCAGTGACCCCGGGACTAGCGGACGATGGGATACGCAGTATTTT. The encoded protein is CATSDPGTSGRWDTQYF.

In this sample, this clonotype turned up a few times. V and J are TRBV19 and TRBJ1-2; no clear D. Germline V CDR1 and CDR2: LNHDA, SQIVND (reference sequence). The ends were cut back, 7 bases at V and 6 bases at J, with 21 bases in the middle. The CDR3 has 15 residues. The CDR3 DNA reads as TGTGCCAGTAAGCGTTCCCAGGCAGGCTTTGATGGCTACACCTTC. Translated: CASKRSQAGFDGYTF.

Worth noting for this clonotype: A read error may explain this, as a much larger clone is one base away. The rearrangement uses TRBV2 and TRBJ1-5; tentative D call: TRBD1 (5 bases). CDR1 SNHLY and CDR2 FYNNEI come from the germline V gene. The CDR3 runs 17 residues. Deletions cut 1 base from V and 0 bases from J, with 13 bases between. CDR3 nucleotide sequence: TGTGCCAGCAGTGAAGAAGTGGCAGGGTGTAGCAATCAGCCCCAGCATTTT. It specifies CASSEEVAGCSNQPQHF.

The genes are TRBV6-1 and TRBJ1-5; 7 bases are shared with TRBD1. Germline assignment: CDR1 MNHNS and CDR2 SASEGT. Trimming removed 5 bases from V and 3 bases from J; junction bases left unmatched: 7. The CDR3 consists of 15 residues. CDR3 loop: CASSLGTVNNQPQHF. The CDR3, as DNA: TGTGCCAGCAGTCTAGGGACAGTGAACAATCAGCCCCAGCATTTT.

This clonotype has a handful of counts. The chain is built from TRBV6-1 and TRBJ2-7; possible D gene TRBD1, 6 bases. V lost 6 bases, J lost 0 bases, and 12 bases lay in between. The germline V gene has CDR1 MNHNS and CDR2 SASEGT. This CDR3 is built from 14 residues. CDR3 sequence: CASRLLDSSYEQYF. In nucleotides, the CDR3 is TGTGCCAGCAGGCTCCTGGACAGCTCCTACGAGCAGTACTTC.

The sample holds a few counts of this clonotype. The V call is TRBV7-9, the J call TRBJ1-1; 10 bases fit TRBD1. V lost 6 bases, J lost 3 bases, and 10 bases stayed unmatched. Germline-derived CDR1 and CDR2 are SEHNR and FQNEAQ (reference sequence). CDR3 length equals 16 residues. For the CDR3, the DNA is TGTGCCAGCAGTTCAGACAGGGGGCGCGGAGACACTGAAGCTTTCTTT. Translation gives CASSSDRGRGDTEAFF.

To note about this clonotype: This clone may be a read error of a much larger clone one base away. This chain uses TRBV7-9 with TRBJ2-2, with D unresolved. The germline V gene encodes CDR1 SEHNR and CDR2 FQNEAQ (reference sequence). The CDR3 has 14 residues. The chain's CDR3 is CASSTSLATEELFF. CDR3 nucleotide sequence: TGTGCCAGCAGCACCTCCCTCGCCACCGAGGAGCTGTTTTTT.

The chain recombines TRBV7-2 with TRBJ2-5; 8 bases align to TRBD1. V lost 6 bases to trimming and J lost 4 bases; unmatched junction nucleotides: 7. The CDR3 contains 14 residues. The germline V gene encodes CDR1 SGHTA and CDR2 FQGNSA. The CDR3 here is CASRTGTGIETQYF. Written as DNA, the CDR3 is TGTGCCAGCAGGACAGGGACAGGCATAGAGACCCAGTACTTC.